The next 32 T cell receptor beta chains were all read from a single sample in a study of T cell changes during pregnancy in multiple sclerosis. The repertoire was sequenced with immunoSEQ multiplex PCR; TCRdb's copy has only in-frame clones and lacks some. Here the sample spans approximately 88,000 clones, 90% to 95% being singletons. Sequencing was performed on peripheral blood, taken in the third trimester of pregnancy. Every receptor here comes from a female donor with multiple sclerosis, enrolled in a pregnancy study.

The gene calls are TRBV30 and TRBJ1-2; the D gene is possibly TRBD1 (5 bases). V lost 0 bases and J 7 bases, leaving 15 bases between the germline ends. CDR1 and CDR2 (germline): GTSNPN, SVGIG (reference sequence). CDR3 size: 14 residues. The CDR3 DNA reads as TGTGCCTGGAGTGTACTTCAATACCAGGGTGGCTACACCTTC. Translating it yields CAWSVLQYQGGYTF. Together with reference TRBV30 and TRBJ1-2, the CDR3 gives the full variable domain: SQTIHQWPATLVQPVGSPLSLECTVEGTSNPNLYWYRQAAGRGLQLLFYSVGIGQISSEVPQNLSASRPQDRQFILSSKKLLLSDSGFYLCAWSVLQYQGGYTFGSGTRLTVV.

This clone was seen a handful of times. The rearrangement links TRBV27 to TRBJ1-2; D gene ambiguous. The CDR3 loop spans 12 amino acids. Per germline, CDR1 MNHEY and CDR2 SMNVEV (reference sequence). Trimming removed 7 bases at V and 2 bases at J, with 8 bases between. The CDR3 nucleotides read TGTGCCAGCAAGGGCGGGAACTATGGCTACACCTTC. Its protein product is CASKGGNYGYTF.

V is TRBV28 and J is TRBJ2-1, with 10 bases matching TRBD2. The length of the CDR3 is 16 residues. The junction had 8 bases not matched to a gene; V was cut back by 6 bases and J by 3 bases. The V gene's germline CDR1 is MDHEN and CDR2 SYDVKM. The CDR3: CASSLPGLADYNEQFF. The DNA for the CDR3 is TGTGCCAGCAGCCTCCCCGGACTAGCGGACTACAATGAGCAGTTCTTC. Full variable domain (missing parts from reference TRBV28 and TRBJ2-1): DVKVTQSSRYLVKRTGEKVFLECVQDMDHENMFWYRQDPGLGLRLIYFSYDVKMKEKGDIPEGYSVSREKKERFSLILESASTNQTSMYLCASSLPGLADYNEQFFGPGTRLTVL.

This clone is a singleton in its sample. The chain has TRBV6-6 and TRBJ2-7; 15 nucleotides align to TRBD2. Germline-derived CDR1 and CDR2 are MNHNY and SVGAGI (reference sequence). The ends lost 6 bases at V and 5 bases at J; junction bases unmatched: 8. The CDR3 runs 16 residues. CDR3 in DNA: TGTGCCAGCAGGGCAGGACTAGCGGGAGGGGTTGACGAGCAGTACTTC. Amino acid sequence: CASRAGLAGGVDEQYF.

The gene calls are TRBV21-1 and TRBJ1-5. TRBV21-1 constitutes a pseudogene. This CDR3 is built from 16 residues. CDR3 DNA sequence: TGTGCCAGTTCAGCCCCCCGGGAACTACCCAATCAGCCCCAGCATTTT. Translation: CASSAPRELPNQPQHF.

The chain is built from TRBV5-1 and TRBJ2-3; 7 bases fit TRBD1. The germline V gene has CDR1 SGHRS and CDR2 YFSETQ. The CDR3 extends over 13 amino acids. V gave up 7 bases and J gave up 2 bases; unmatched junction bases: 4. The CDR3 DNA follows: TGCGCCAGCTGGACAGGCCTCACAGATACGCAGTATTTT. Its protein is CASWTGLTDTQYF.

The V call is TRBV4-3, the J call TRBJ2-1, with 9 bases lining up with TRBD2. Germline lookup yields CDR1 LGHNA and CDR2 YSLEER. This CDR3 is built from 17 residues. V shed 1 base, J shed 6 bases, and the junction held 10 bases outside the gene matches. CDR3 DNA: TGCGCCAGCAGCCAAGGGGAGGGGACTAGCTTCAGCAATGAGCAGTTCTTC. Translation gives CASSQGEGTSFSNEQFF.

V is TRBV19 and J is TRBJ1-5, with D tentatively TRBD1 (6 bases). The CDR3 length is 15 residues. Trimming removed 7 bases from V and 7 bases from J, with 20 bases in between. CDR1 and CDR2 from the germline V gene are LNHDA and SQIVND (reference sequence). The CDR3, as DNA: TGTGCCAGTATCCGGAGCGGGGGGGCGCAGCAGCCCCAGCATTTT. Translation: CASIRSGGAQQPQHF.

The rearrangement joins TRBV4-3 to TRBJ1-2; 7 positions match TRBD1. V shed 4 bases and J 2 bases; nucleotides not matched to a gene: 7. This CDR3 has 15 amino acids. Germline CDR1 reads LGHNA; CDR2 reads YSLEER. The CDR3 region is CASSLEGGPNYGYTF. CDR3 in DNA: TGCGCCAGCAGCCTAGAAGGGGGCCCAAACTATGGCTACACCTTC.

V usage is TRBV2 and J usage is TRBJ2-7; 7 bases are a match to TRBD1. The CDR3 loop spans 15 amino acids. V lost 7 bases, J lost 3 bases, and 12 bases stayed unmatched. Germline V gene data show CDR1 as SNHLY and CDR2 as FYNNEI. The DNA of the CDR3 is TGTGCCAGCAATCAGGACCAGGGGGAACTCTACGAGCAGTACTTC. Protein: CASNQDQGELYEQYF. Drawing the rest from reference TRBV2 and TRBJ2-7, the complete variable domain is EPEVTQTPSHQVTQMGQEVILRCVPISNHLYFYWYRQILGQKVEFLVSFYNNEISEKSEIFDDQFSVERPDGSNFTLKIRSTKLEDSAMYFCASNQDQGELYEQYFGPGTRLTVT.

V and J are TRBV6-4 and TRBJ1-1; D is perhaps TRBD1 (6 bases). CDR3 length: 13 residues. Trimming stripped 3 bases from V and 6 bases from J, with 11 bases between. Germline V CDR1 and CDR2: MRHNA, SNTAGT. The CDR3, as DNA: TGTGCCAGCAGTGAAGCACAGGGCTCTGAAGCTTTCTTT. It encodes CASSEAQGSEAFF.

This chain connects TRBV5-1 to TRBJ2-3, with 11 bases lining up with TRBD2. The J segment lost 6 bases and the V segment lost 4 bases, leaving 10 bases of the junction unmatched. From germline, CDR1 is SGHRS and CDR2 YFSETQ. The CDR3 loop spans 16 amino acids. The CDR3 loop reads CASSPSTSGRVDTQYF. The CDR3, as DNA: TGCGCCAGCAGCCCCTCCACTAGCGGGAGAGTGGATACGCAGTATTTT.

This clone has only one observation. This chain joins TRBV5-1 and TRBJ1-1; D may be TRBD1 (5 bases). The germline gives CDR1 SGHRS, CDR2 YFSETQ. Trimming cost V 0 bases and J 0 bases, with 12 bases left between them. There are 16 residues in the CDR3. The DNA for the CDR3 is TGCGCCAGCAGCTTGGTGAGACAGAATATGAACACTGAAGCTTTCTTT. Translation: CASSLVRQNMNTEAFF.

The rearrangement uses TRBV28 and TRBJ1-2; unclear D gene. Germline CDR1 is MDHEN and CDR2 is SYDVKM. This CDR3 region has 14 residues. V was pared by 6 bases and J by 0 bases, with 11 bases between. In DNA, the CDR3 is TGTGCCAGCAGACTTTCAGGATCTAACTATGGCTACACCTTC. This gives the protein CASRLSGSNYGYTF.

The CDR3 bases are TGCGCCAGCAGCCAAGTTTGTAGGGGGTGGAGCAACCAAGAGACCCAGTACTTC. It codes for CASSQVCRGWSNQETQYF. The chain employs TRBV4-3 and TRBJ2-5; possible D gene TRBD1, 6 bases. The germline V gene has CDR1 LGHNA and CDR2 YSLEER. With 1 base removed from V and 0 bases from J, the gap between germline ends came to 18 bases. CDR3 length equals 18 residues.

The V gene is TRBV7-2, the J gene TRBJ2-2, with 8 nucleotides matching TRBD2. The CDR3 covers 15 residues. The junction had 2 bases not matched to a gene; V was cut back by 3 bases and J by 2 bases. Germline loops: CDR1 SGHTA, CDR2 FQGNSA. Here the CDR3 DNA reads TGTGCCAGCAGCTTGGCGGGAGGAAACACCGGGGAGCTGTTTTTT. Its protein product is CASSLAGGNTGELFF.

The chain carries TRBV14 and TRBJ1-2, with 7 bases identical to TRBD1. The CDR3 is made up of 12 amino acids. Germline CDR1 and CDR2: SGHDN and FVKESK. The V gene end was trimmed by 4 bases and the J gene end by 8 bases; junction bases not matched to a gene: 4. The CDR3 loop reads CASSPWDSGYTF. CDR3 coding DNA: TGTGCCAGCAGCCCATGGGACAGCGGCTACACCTTC.

J is TRBJ2-5 and V is TRBV5-6; 11 bases match TRBD2. CDR1 SGHDT and CDR2 YYEEEE come from the germline V gene. The ends lost 2 bases at V and 9 bases at J; junction bases unmatched: 12. The CDR3 is 16 amino acids. The CDR3, as DNA: TGTGCCAGCAGCTTTCGACTAGCGGGGTCTTGGGGGGCCCAGTACTTC. It encodes CASSFRLAGSWGAQYF.

The rearrangement links TRBV7-8 to TRBJ2-2, with TRBD2 matching over 8 bases. Germline V gene data show CDR1 as SGHVS and CDR2 as FQNEAQ. The CDR3 has 19 residues. Unmatched junction bases numbered 11, after V lost 1 base and J lost 1 base. The CDR3 region is CASSLGLLGGRQNTGELFF. In nucleotides, the CDR3 is TGTGCCAGCAGCTTAGGTCTGTTAGGCGGGAGGCAGAACACCGGGGAGCTGTTTTTT.

The chain joins TRBV25-1 to TRBJ2-5; possible D gene TRBD1, 5 bases. Germline lookup yields CDR1 MGHDK and CDR2 SYGVNS. Trimming took off 1 base at V and 5 bases at J, with 17 bases between the two ends. The CDR3 runs 16 residues. The CDR3 DNA reads TGTGCCAGCAGTGAATTGGGTAGCAGGGAAAGGGAGACCCAGTACTTC. Its protein is CASSELGSRERETQYF.

This clone was seen just once. The J gene is TRBJ2-2, the V gene TRBV5-1, with 11 bases matching TRBD2. The CDR3 covers 17 residues. Trimming at V came to 4 bases and at J to 0 bases, leaving 5 bases not matched to a gene. Germline V gene sequence: CDR1 SGHRS, CDR2 YFSETQ. As DNA, the CDR3 is TGCGCCAGCAGCCCGACTAGCGGGGTCGCGAACACCGGGGAGCTGTTTTTT. Amino acid sequence: CASSPTSGVANTGELFF.

This chain uses TRBV5-1 with TRBJ2-7; D may be TRBD1 (5 bases). This CDR3 has 14 amino acids. The germline V and J ends were trimmed by 4 bases and 2 bases, with 13 bases remaining between them. Germline CDR1 is SGHRS and CDR2 is YFSETQ. In DNA form, the CDR3 reads TGCGCCAGCAGCAAAGACAGACAACCCTACGAGCAGTACTTC. It encodes CASSKDRQPYEQYF.

V and J are TRBV9 and TRBJ2-2, with a possible D match to TRBD1 (5 bases). V lost 0 bases, J lost 5 bases, and 11 bases lay in between. CDR1 SGDLS and CDR2 YYNGEE come from the germline V gene. The length of the CDR3 is 15 residues. The CDR3 nucleotides read TGTGCCAGCAGCGTAGAGGGGCAGACGACCGGGGAGCTGTTTTTT. Residues: CASSVEGQTTGELFF.

This sequence joins TRBV28 and TRBJ2-7; no reliable D call. Germline assignment: CDR1 MDHEN and CDR2 SYDVKM. The length of the CDR3 is 13 residues. V lost 5 bases and J lost 0, with 8 bases in between. The CDR3 bases are TGTGCCAGCAGTCCCTCCTCCTCCTACGAGCAGTACTTC. This encodes CASSPSSSYEQYF.

The chain links TRBV19 to TRBJ1-5; D is uncertain. Germline V gene sequence: CDR1 LNHDA, CDR2 SQIVND (reference sequence). Trimming stripped 3 bases from V and 2 bases from J, with 8 bases between. This CDR3 is 14 amino acids long. DNA for the CDR3: TGTGCCAGTAGTATTAGTCAGGGCAATCAGCCCCAGCATTTT. Translated: CASSISQGNQPQHF.

V is TRBV7-3 and J is TRBJ2-1; TRBD1 matches at 11 bases. The V gene's germline CDR1 is SGHTA and CDR2 FQGTGA. There are 14 residues in the CDR3. The junction had 1 base not matched to a gene; V was cut back by 2 bases and J by 7 bases. CDR3 sequence: CASSLGTGGNEQFF. The CDR3 DNA is TGTGCCAGCAGCTTAGGGACAGGGGGGAATGAGCAGTTCTTC.

The rearrangement links TRBV19 to TRBJ1-1, with a possible D match to TRBD1 (5 bases). V dropped 2 bases and J dropped 1 base, with 14 bases sitting between them. Germline V gene sequence: CDR1 LNHDA, CDR2 SQIVND (reference sequence). This CDR3 region has 16 residues. CDR3 residues: CASSILTGGGNTEAFF. The CDR3 region has the DNA TGTGCCAGTAGTATATTGACCGGGGGGGGGAACACTGAAGCTTTCTTT.

This chain uses TRBV28 with TRBJ2-2; D unresolved. The CDR3 spans 16 residues. The V end lost 3 bases, the J end lost 6 bases, and 17 bases lay between the germline ends. Per germline, CDR1 MDHEN and CDR2 SYDVKM. As DNA, the CDR3 is TGTGCCAGCAGTTTGAGTGCTTGGTCGGGTTCCGGGGAGCTGTTTTTT. This gives the protein CASSLSAWSGSGELFF.

The J gene is TRBJ2-1, the V gene TRBV2; 12 bases fit TRBD2. This CDR3 has 17 amino acids. The germline V gene has CDR1 SNHLY and CDR2 FYNNEI. V shed 5 bases, J shed 5 bases, and the junction held 10 bases outside the gene matches. CDR3 loop: CASSLLAGGLGDNEQFF. For the CDR3, the DNA is TGTGCCAGCAGTCTTCTAGCGGGAGGGCTTGGGGACAATGAGCAGTTCTTC. The full variable domain, its missing parts supplied by reference TRBV2 and TRBJ2-1, is EPEVTQTPSHQVTQMGQEVILRCVPISNHLYFYWYRQILGQKVEFLVSFYNNEISEKSEIFDDQFSVERPDGSNFTLKIRSTKLEDSAMYFCASSLLAGGLGDNEQFFGPGTRLTVL.

The J gene is TRBJ2-4, the V gene TRBV15; D unresolved. The CDR3 loop spans 15 amino acids. V lost 0 bases to trimming and J lost 7 bases, with 13 bases between them. CDR1 is LNHNV and CDR2 is YYDKDF in the germline V gene (reference sequence). In DNA, the CDR3 is TGTGCCACCAGCAGAGATCGGTGGGCAGAGAACATTCAGTACTTC. Amino acid sequence: CATSRDRWAENIQYF.

The chain carries TRBV2 and TRBJ1-2, with 7 nucleotides matching TRBD1. The CDR3 consists of 16 residues. J was trimmed by 8 bases and V by 6 bases; bases with no gene match: 18. CDR1 SNHLY and CDR2 FYNNEI come from the germline V gene. In DNA, the CDR3 is TGTGCCAGCAGCCCTGGGACAGCAGGACCTCTAGACGGCTACACCTTC. Translation: CASSPGTAGPLDGYTF. Looking up the rest from reference TRBV2 and TRBJ1-2 gives the full variable domain: EPEVTQTPSHQVTQMGQEVILRCVPISNHLYFYWYRQILGQKVEFLVSFYNNEISEKSEIFDDQFSVERPDGSNFTLKIRSTKLEDSAMYFCASSPGTAGPLDGYTFGSGTRLTVV.

The genes are TRBV28 and TRBJ2-7, with 8 positions matching TRBD2. Trimming at V came to 2 bases and at J to 3 bases, leaving 9 bases not matched to a gene. The length of the CDR3 is 16 residues. Germline lookup yields CDR1 MDHEN and CDR2 SYDVKM. The CDR3 protein is CASSLRLASGLYEQYF. CDR3 sequence (DNA): TGTGCCAGCAGTTTAAGGTTGGCTAGCGGGCTCTACGAGCAGTACTTC.